This T cell receptor beta chain was captured by sequencing in a study of blood T cell repertoires in COVID-19 (dated by TCRdb to 2019 to 2021). Background on the whole study: Samples covering the acute and convalescent phases of COVID-19 were provided by collaborators in the United States, Italy and Spain. The material from the prospective study consisted of cDNA or gDNA derived from T cells, B-cell-depleted T cells, or PBMCs. The dataset comprised deeply sampled blood TCRbeta repertoires from subjects exposed to, actively infected with, or recovered from COVID-19. The repertoires were made available in a free public database intended to serve as a resource for research on the immune response to SARS-CoV-2. The samples were drawn from two sources: the first 160 participants of the ongoing ImmuneRACE study, and 1,254 subjects contributed by 6 global collaborators. Sample metadata almost always included a de-identified subject ID, COVID-19 status, age in years and sex. Where available, HLA class I and class II types were obtained from metadata supplied by the sample provider rather than from assay-based typing.

Comment on this clone: Its cognate antigen has yet to be identified. Per-base quality was not reported, and no clone a single base away is much larger than it.

The CDR3 runs 12 residues from the cysteine to the phenylalanine. The read is trimmed to its CDR3 DNA, 36 bases read in frame from base 1. As encoded in the germline V gene (reference sequence), CDR1 is LNHDA while CDR2 is SQIVND. Trimming removed 3 bases from V and 12 bases from J; the gene matches leave 5 bases unexplained. TCRbeta CDR3 regions were amplified from genomic DNA using the immunoSEQ Assay, a bias-controlled multiplex PCR. The authors' analysis ran thus. The number of nucleated cells in each sample was estimated by amplification of reference gene primers within the assay. Sequence reads were collapsed and filtered to measure the absolute abundance of every unique TCRbeta CDR3 rearrangement. For each sample, productive Simpson clonality was calculated as the square root of Simpson's diversity index over productive rearrangements. This is the immuneACCESS table as TCRdb keeps it, with only in-frame sequences that have V and J called. A part of the clones is gone; compared with another copy, unresolved V genes explain less than half, and the rest is unexplained. That table supplies the V and J calls and clone size; D and trimming were determined from the DNA. In this sample the table shows under 100,000 clones, 85% to 90% of which occur a single time. Clones ranked in the top ten supply about 5.1% of the sample.

Broader findings and caveats from the paper: How much clinical and demographic metadata was included differed by source and by participant, and the metadata was provided uncurated.

Each collaborating institution followed its own protocols to collect whole blood in K2EDTA tubes. For TCRbeta analysis, collaborators shipped samples as frozen whole blood, isolated PBMCs, or DNA extracted from either of those sample types. The TCR sequence derives from a man aged 35 to 55 with acute or convalescent COVID-19. The chain was built from TRBV19 and TRBJ2-1, with 7 central nucleotides matching TRBD2. Sequenced sample: peripheral blood. The nucleotide sequence reads TGTGCCAGTAGTATTACGGGAGGTGGGCAGTTCTTC. Its coded protein is CASSITGGGQFF.